This paragraph reports one T cell receptor beta chain. These data are taken from a study of regulatory T cells in long-lasting Graves disease. For the study at large: Persistent Graves' disease denoted over 5 years of antithyroid drugs plus positive TSH receptor antibodies.

The V gene lost 6 bases and the J gene lost 8 bases, with 20 bases spanning the gap. The CDR3 runs to 16 residues. Germline CDR1 SNHLY, CDR2 FYNNEI. As to time point: persistent/refractory GD, antithyroid drugs over 5 years with positive TRAb. TCR sequences were obtained from RNA taken from PBMCs. Library construction for TCR beta used iRepertoire HTBI primers and Arm-PCR of CDR3 regions. TCRdb re-called the multiplex PCR reads with MiXCR, one entry per CDR3 protein. Here the sample spans over 650,000 distinct CDR3 sequences, roughly 30% being singletons. The V gene is TRBV2, the J gene TRBJ1-6; the D gene is possibly TRBD1 (6 bases). Sequenced here: peripheral blood mononuclear cells (PBMCs), sampled when the disease was refractory, from a patient treated with antithyroid drugs. The sequence derives from a female donor with Graves disease. The CDR3 reads CASSPLRDIAYSPLHF. CDR3 in DNA: TGTGCCAGCAGCCCACTAAGGGACATTGCTTATTCACCCCTCCACTTT.